One sample yielded the 7 T cell receptor beta chains listed below, sequenced in a study of shared clonotypes between healthy human individuals. Sequencing was performed with immunoSEQ multiplex PCR; in TCRdb, only in-frame clones are kept and a portion is missing. The sample records about 510,000 clones, 75% to 85% being singletons. The sample consisted of PBMCs. These receptor sequences come from a woman between 35 and 50 years old in good health. Some clones in this sample may be carry-over from other donors' samples.

This clone appeared a few times. This chain uses TRBV7-8 with TRBJ2-7; maybe TRBD2 (5 bases). The CDR3 runs to 17 residues. Germline V gives CDR1 SGHVS, CDR2 FQNEAQ. Trimming took 5 bases from V and 0 from J, leaving 20 bases between them. CDR3 coding DNA: TGTGCCAGCAGCCTGATCTCGGGATTTCCTCACTCCTACGAGCAGTACTTC. It codes for CASSLISGFPHSYEQYF.

This clone appeared a few times. The rearrangement links TRBV7-9 to TRBJ1-5; no firm D call. The CDR3 has 15 amino acids. CDR1 is SEHNR, CDR2 FQNEAQ, per germline (reference sequence). V lost 5 bases and J lost 3, with 14 bases in between. The CDR3, as DNA: TGTGCCAGCAGCCCCGGCGGACGGGACAATCAGCCCCAGCATTTT. This gives the protein CASSPGGRDNQPQHF.

The chain combines TRBV27 with TRBJ2-7; D possibly corresponds to TRBD1 (8 bases). The V and J ends lost 6 bases and 4 bases respectively, with 22 bases between them. Germline V lookup: CDR1 MNHEY, CDR2 SMNVEV (reference sequence). The CDR3 is made up of 16 amino acids. The CDR3 is CASSLGRATGVYEQYF. The CDR3 DNA reads as TGTGCCAGCAGCCTGGGGAGGGCGACAGGGGTTTACGAGCAGTACTTC.

This chain's CDR3 is CASSLRLAGDEQFF. CDR3 nucleotide sequence: TGTGCCAGCAGTTTGAGACTAGCGGGAGATGAGCAGTTCTTC. This chain connects TRBV28 to TRBJ2-1, with 12 bases identical to TRBD2. V trimming: 3 bases; J trimming: 8 bases; junction bases outside the gene matches: 2. CDR3 length: 14 amino acids. CDR1 and CDR2 from the germline V gene are MDHEN and SYDVKM.

This clone has a handful of counts. The chain recombines TRBV5-8 with TRBJ2-6; D gene unclear. The length of the CDR3 is 15 residues. Germline V gives CDR1 SGHTS, CDR2 YDEGEE. Trimming left V 2 bases short and J 0 bases short, with 6 bases between. CDR3 sequence: CASSFAHSGANVLTF. DNA of the CDR3: TGTGCCAGCAGCTTTGCGCACTCTGGGGCCAACGTCCTGACTTTC.

V gene TRBV18 combines with J gene TRBJ2-5; D call uncertain. Deletions cut 3 bases from V and 5 bases from J, with 10 bases between. CDR3 length: 13 residues. Germline CDR1 and CDR2: KGHSH and LQKENI. CDR3 DNA: TGTGCCAGCTCACCGCAGGCCTTGGAGACCCAGTACTTC. Amino acids: CASSPQALETQYF.

The chain is built from TRBV6-1 and TRBJ2-7; no definite D call. CDR3 length: 12 residues. CDR1 and CDR2 (germline): MNHNS, SASEGT. V lost 3 bases to trimming and J lost 6 bases, with 9 bases between them. DNA of the CDR3: TGTGCCAGCAGTGACTACCCCCTCGAGCAGTACTTC. This sequence encodes CASSDYPLEQYF.